This T cell receptor (beta chain) derives from a study of blood T cell repertoires in COVID-19. This CDR3 has 16 residues. V was clipped by 5 bases and J by 3 bases; unmatched bases: 9. Germline V gene sequence: CDR1 SGHVS, CDR2 FNYEAQ. Here immunoSEQ multiplex PCR was the method, and the copy in TCRdb shows in-frame clones only, minus some. The sample includes a few hundred thousand clones, 70% to 90% of them seen just once. Each recovered donor of Cohort 3 presented with two negative PCRs, clearance, or symptom resolution. V and J are TRBV7-6 and TRBJ2-7, with TRBD2 matching over 11 bases. The sequencing sample was made of PBMCs or T cells enriched from blood (not recorded which). This clonotype was sampled from a woman aged 35 to 49 who had recovered from COVID-19. CDR3 sequence (DNA): TGTGCCAGCAGCCCCCAAACTAGCGGGAGAGGCTACGAGCAGTACTTC. It encodes CASSPQTSGRGYEQYF. The whole variable domain, remainder taken from reference TRBV7-6 and TRBJ2-7, is GAGVSQSPRYKVTKRGQDVALRCDPISGHVSLYWYRQALGQGPEFLTYFNYEAQQDKSGLPNDRFSAERPEGSISTLTIQRTEQRDSAMYRCASSPQTSGRGYEQYFGPGTRLTVT.